Listed below are T cell receptor beta chains from one sample, sequenced in a study of blood T cell repertoires in COVID-19. Clones were read by immunoSEQ multiplex PCR, and TCRdb kept only the in-frame ones, dropping some. The top ten hold 2.3% of the sample, which has 250,000 to 300,000 clones, more than 75% seen once. Sample: PBMCs or T cells enriched from blood (not recorded which). The source is a woman in her forties with acute COVID-19. CDR3s include the opening cysteine and the closing phenylalanine or tryptophan.

v_call,j_call,cdr3_aa
TRBV14,TRBJ1-6,CASGTLFNSPLHF
TRBV19,TRBJ1-5,CASSPTGTGGSRAQHF
TRBV7-6,TRBJ2-1,CASSFRSPGLAYNEQFF
TRBV5-1,TRBJ1-6,CASSPVGGLNSPLHF
TRBV3-1/TRBV3-2,TRBJ1-3,CASSQTGLLSGNTIYF
TRBV14,TRBJ2-5,CASSHGGTRVGSQETQYF
TRBV2,TRBJ2-2,CASSERRNTGELFF
TRBV24-1,TRBJ2-5,CATSDPKGAETQYF
TRBV11-2,TRBJ1-6,CASSLAQGPLHF
TRBV19,TRBJ1-2,CASSRPGLPNYGYTF
TRBV13,TRBJ2-3,CASSDRDRLADTQYF
TRBV7-9,TRBJ2-1,CASSLALIVTSGHNEQFF
TRBV2,TRBJ1-2,CASRDRGYGYTF
TRBV6-5,TRBJ2-5,CASRNIAGVLGTQYF
TRBV6-2/TRBV6-3,TRBJ2-5,CASSYGGRAGETQYF
TRBV2,TRBJ2-2,CASSESGNTGELFF